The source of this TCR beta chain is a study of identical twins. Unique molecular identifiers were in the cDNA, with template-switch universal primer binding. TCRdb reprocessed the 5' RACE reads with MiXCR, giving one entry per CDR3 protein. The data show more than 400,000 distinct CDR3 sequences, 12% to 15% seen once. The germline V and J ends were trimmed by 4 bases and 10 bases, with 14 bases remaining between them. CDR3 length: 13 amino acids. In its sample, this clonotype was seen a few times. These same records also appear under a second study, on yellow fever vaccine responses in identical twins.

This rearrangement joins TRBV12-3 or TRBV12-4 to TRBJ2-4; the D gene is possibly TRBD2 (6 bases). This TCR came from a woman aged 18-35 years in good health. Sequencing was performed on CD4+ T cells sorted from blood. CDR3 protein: CASSSRDGGIQYF. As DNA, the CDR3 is TGTGCCAGCAGTTCCCGGGACGGAGGGATTCAGTACTTC.